This T cell receptor beta chain appears in the sequencing data of a study of breast tumors, draining lymph nodes, adjacent tissues. General observations from the study: Tumor TCR diversity was below lymph nodes but above nontumor tissue. The lymph node origin of tumor T cells was framed as consistent with a hypothesis, not demonstrated. Data fit most tumor T cells coming from lymph node, expanding in tumor.

V shed 1 base and J 5 bases; nucleotides not matched to a gene: 10. CDR1 SGHVS and CDR2 FNYEAQ come from the germline V gene. CDR3 length: 17 residues. Axillary draining lymph nodes of breast cancer patients supplied the node samples. This clonotype was seen ten or more times. What it binds is not known. TCRdb reprocessed the multiplex PCR reads with MiXCR, giving one entry per CDR3 protein. The sample lists approximately 180,000 distinct CDR3 sequences; around 35% were seen once. J is TRBJ2-3 and V is TRBV7-6; 9 nucleotides align to TRBD2. Sequencing input: axillary lymph node tissue. The TCR comes from a female donor with breast cancer. Some clones in this sample may be carry-over from other donors' samples. The CDR3 region has the DNA TGTGCCAGCAGCTTAGTAGGTCTCGCGGGGGGGCGAGATACGCAGTATTTT. Amino acids: CASSLVGLAGGRDTQYF.